This T cell receptor beta chain was obtained from a study of blood T cell repertoires in COVID-19. At the level of the study: COVID-19 samples collected from the United States, Italy and Spain covered acute and convalescent phases.

Original processing methods: It was from reference gene primer amplification that nucleated cell counts were estimated. Data came from immunoSEQ multiplex PCR; TCRdb stores just in-frame clones and leaves some out. D and trimming were read from the DNA, whereas the V and J calls and clone size are those reported in that table. The sample includes around 150,000 clones, around 80% of them seen just once. J gave up 3 bases and V 6 bases, and 7 bases lay outside the gene matches. The CDR3 loop spans 14 amino acids. CDR1 MNHEY and CDR2 SVGAGI come from the germline V gene. The rearrangement links TRBV6-5 to TRBJ2-7; 8 bases agree with TRBD1. Material for sequencing was peripheral blood. The origin of this receptor is a woman older than 75 with acute or convalescent COVID-19. CDR3 DNA sequence: TGTGCCAGCAGCTTGGACAGGGTGGTCTACGAGCAGTACTTC. Translated: CASSLDRVVYEQYF.